Reported below is one TCR beta chain. What it recognizes is unknown. The CDR3 spans 14 residues. Trimming stripped 10 bases from V and 0 bases from J, with 13 bases between. The data stem from a study of T-cell memory formation after mild COVID-19. In the study overall: Clusters of TCRs were largely donor specific. Points from the study as a whole: The appearance of some responding clones in pre-infection memory suggested that cross-reactive memory joined. Clones that got smaller from day 15 to 85 had even CD4/CD8, while clones growing later tipped toward CD4+.

The authors produced TCR alpha and TCR beta cDNA libraries with sample barcodes and UMIs by 5'RACE using constant-segment primers. Each CDR3 protein gets one entry after TCRdb re-called the 5' RACE reads with MiXCR. The sample contains hundreds of thousands of distinct CDR3 sequences, 20% to 25% of which appear only once. Sequences were obtained from PBMCs or a T cell subset sorted from them (not recorded which). The TCR sequence derives from an adult woman who had mild COVID-19 (a few samples of this study predate the infection). Cell type and time point are not known. This chain connects TRBV12-3 or TRBV12-4 to TRBJ2-1, with D possibly TRBD2 on 5 matching bases. The CDR3 loop reads CAIHEGSSYNEQFF. CDR3 nucleotide sequence: TGTGCCATACACGAAGGGAGCTCCTACAATGAGCAGTTCTTC.